One sample yielded the 29 T cell receptor beta chains listed below, sequenced in a study of cytomegalovirus exposure and HLA in healthy donors. This PCR relied on a set of 60 Vbeta primers and 13 Jbeta primers. Clones were sequenced by immunoSEQ multiplex PCR, and TCRdb holds only the in-frame ones, with some missing. This sample has some 79,000 clones, with 60% to 85% found just once. The source material was PBMCs. Receptor source: a male donor in good health and CMV-seropositive.

This clone was seen a handful of times. The V call is TRBV7-9, the J call TRBJ2-7; TRBD2 aligns across 8 bases. CDR1 is SEHNR and CDR2 is FQNEAQ in the germline V gene (reference sequence). V dropped 6 bases and J dropped 6; count of bases not matched to a gene: 13. The length of the CDR3 is 15 residues. CDR3 sequence (DNA): TGTGCCAGCAGTCAGACATCGGGACTAGGAGGCGAGCAGTACTTC. Translating it yields CASSQTSGLGGEQYF.

This clone turned up a few times. Here the CDR3 reads CASSYHPGVGYGYTF. In DNA form, the CDR3 reads TGTGCCAGCAGTTACCATCCGGGAGTGGGCTATGGCTACACCTTC. The chain couples TRBV6-6 to TRBJ1-2; D ambiguous. The CDR3 totals 15 residues. V gave up 2 bases and J gave up 4 bases, with 14 bases separating them. CDR1 is MNHNY, CDR2 SVGAGI, per germline (reference sequence).

The V call is TRBV5-6, the J call TRBJ1-1; a weak D match, TRBD1 (5 bases). Trimming removed 0 bases from V and 10 bases from J, with 16 bases in between. The CDR3 has 14 amino acids. Germline CDR1 is SGHDT and CDR2 is YYEEEE. In DNA form, the CDR3 reads TGTGCCAGCAGCTTGGGAGCACAGGCATGGTCAGCTTTCTTT. Translation: CASSLGAQAWSAFF.

This clone was recorded a few times. The chain has TRBV19 and TRBJ2-2; D is possibly TRBD1 (6 bases). The CDR3 is 18 residues long. The V end lost 6 bases, the J end lost 6 bases, and 26 bases lay between the germline ends. Germline loops: CDR1 LNHDA, CDR2 SQIVND (reference sequence). CDR3 protein: CASRIPGQAFHDAGELFF. In DNA form, the CDR3 reads TGTGCCAGTAGAATCCCGGGACAAGCTTTCCATGACGCCGGGGAGCTGTTTTTT.

The V and J genes are TRBV18 and TRBJ2-5; the D is unclear. The CDR3 totals 14 residues. The ends were cut back, 4 bases at V and 7 bases at J, with 16 bases in the middle. The germline V gene encodes CDR1 KGHSH and CDR2 LQKENI. For the CDR3, the DNA is TGTGCCAGCTCACACGAAGGCGGCGGTTCGACCCAGTACTTC. Amino acid sequence: CASSHEGGGSTQYF.

The V gene is TRBV9, the J gene TRBJ2-3, with TRBD1 identical over 8 bases. This CDR3 is built from 14 residues. Trimming took 4 bases from V and 5 from J; bases not matched to a gene: 6. Germline CDR1 is SGDLS and CDR2 is YYNGEE. CDR3 loop: CASSPGQGLDTQYF. The DNA for the CDR3 is TGTGCCAGCAGCCCAGGACAGGGTTTAGATACGCAGTATTTT.

This chain joins TRBV30 and TRBJ2-5, with a possible D match to TRBD1 (6 bases). Germline V gene sequence: CDR1 GTSNPN, CDR2 SVGIG (reference sequence). Trimming cost V 0 bases and J 4 bases, with 18 bases left between them. The CDR3 extends over 16 amino acids. DNA for the CDR3: TGTGCCTGGAGTGTTTTTTCTTTTGGCAGGGGAGAGACCCAGTACTTC. This sequence encodes CAWSVFSFGRGETQYF.

V is TRBV7-9 and J is TRBJ2-7; TRBD2 agrees at 8 bases. The CDR3 runs to 14 residues. Germline V lookup: CDR1 SEHNR, CDR2 FQNEAQ (reference sequence). V lost 6 bases to trimming and J lost 2 bases; unmatched junction nucleotides: 6. CDR3: CASRTAGEPYEQYF. The CDR3 DNA follows: TGTGCCAGCAGGACAGCGGGAGAACCCTACGAGCAGTACTTC. Full variable domain (rest looked up from reference TRBV7-9 and TRBJ2-7): DTGVSQNPRHKITKRGQNVTFRCDPISEHNRLYWYRQTLGQGPEFLTYFQNEAQLEKSRLLSDRFSAERPKGSFSTLEIQRTEQGDSAMYLCASRTAGEPYEQYFGPGTRLTVT.

In its sample, this clone was seen a few times. The V and J genes are TRBV5-4 and TRBJ2-3, with D tentatively TRBD2 (5 bases). Germline V gene sequence: CDR1 SGHNT, CDR2 YYREEE (reference sequence). The CDR3 spans 14 residues. V lost 1 base and J lost 1, with 7 bases in between. The CDR3 bases are TGTGCCAGCAGCTTGTTTAGCGGCACAGATACGCAGTATTTT. Encoded protein: CASSLFSGTDTQYF.

The chain uses TRBV7-9 and TRBJ2-5; 8 bases line up with TRBD2. The germline V gene encodes CDR1 SEHNR and CDR2 FQNEAQ (reference sequence). The CDR3 spans 17 residues. After removal of 1 base from V and 0 bases from J, the junction contained 7 bases not matched to a gene. CDR3 region: CASSLGYLAGHQETQYF. Written as DNA, the CDR3 is TGTGCCAGCAGCTTAGGTTATTTAGCGGGACACCAAGAGACCCAGTACTTC.

This clone was observed a few times. This rearrangement joins TRBV19 to TRBJ1-1; no firm D call. V shed 7 bases and J shed 4 bases, with 13 bases lying between them. CDR3 length: 13 amino acids. CDR1 LNHDA and CDR2 SQIVND come from the germline V gene (reference sequence). The CDR3 region has the DNA TGTGCCAGTATGGCGGGCTACGGCACTGAAGCTTTCTTT. This translates into CASMAGYGTEAFF.

The chain carries TRBV11-2 and TRBJ1-1, with TRBD1 as a possible D gene (6 bases). The CDR3 totals 15 residues. Looked up from germline, CDR1 is SGHAT and CDR2 is FQNNGV. Trimming removed 5 bases at V and 3 bases at J, with 16 bases between. CDR3 DNA: TGTGCCAGCAGCGAGGGACAAGACCCTGACACTGAAGCTTTCTTT. Translation: CASSEGQDPDTEAFF.

The chain has TRBV18 and TRBJ1-2, with 7 bases that match TRBD1. J was trimmed by 3 bases and V by 6 bases; bases with no gene match: 4. CDR1 and CDR2 from the germline V gene are KGHSH and LQKENI. The CDR3 sequence is 13 residues long. CDR3 nucleotides: TGTGCCAGCTCCACTGACAGGGACTATGGCTACACCTTC. Translation gives CASSTDRDYGYTF.

This clone occurred many times. The chain has TRBV19 and TRBJ2-1; tentative D call: TRBD2 (6 bases). This CDR3 has 16 residues. The V and J ends lost 10 bases and 8 bases respectively, with 27 bases between them. Looked up from germline, CDR1 is LNHDA and CDR2 is SQIVND (reference sequence). The DNA of the CDR3 is TGTGCCACCCTAAGGTCCGGGACTTACCCTACAGATGAGCAGTTCTTC. Its protein product is CATLRSGTYPTDEQFF.

There are a few counts of this clone. CDR3 in DNA: TGTGCCAGCAGCCTAGGACAGGGATATGGAAACACCATATATTTT. Translating gives CASSLGQGYGNTIYF. The V call is TRBV5-5, the J call TRBJ1-3; 8 bases line up with TRBD1. Germline values: CDR1 SGHKS, CDR2 YYEKEE (reference sequence). The ends lost 4 bases at V and 3 bases at J; junction bases unmatched: 6. CDR3 length: 15 residues.

The chain carries TRBV7-9 and TRBJ2-1; D unclear. This CDR3 contains 14 residues. Trimming took off 5 bases at V and 9 bases at J, with 17 bases between the two ends. CDR1 is SEHNR and CDR2 is FQNEAQ in the germline V gene (reference sequence). CDR3 nucleotides: TGTGCCAGCAGCCCCAGGTGGTCACTGGGTGAGCAGTTCTTC. Its translation is CASSPRWSLGEQFF.

CDR3 sequence reads: CASSLLQGEQYF. CDR3 sequence (DNA): TGTGCCAGCAGCTTATTACAGGGCGAGCAGTACTTC. The chain is built from TRBV5-4 and TRBJ2-7; D is possibly TRBD1 (6 bases). Germline CDR1 is SGHNT and CDR2 is YYREEE (reference sequence). V lost 2 bases to trimming and J lost 6 bases, with 9 bases between them. The CDR3 has 12 amino acids.

This chain links TRBV6-1 with TRBJ2-5; 11 bases match TRBD2. From germline, CDR1 is MNHNS and CDR2 SASEGT. J gave up 1 base and V 4 bases, and 5 bases lay outside the gene matches. CDR3 length: 16 amino acids. CDR3 protein: CASSGGLAEFQETQYF. CDR3 DNA sequence: TGTGCCAGCAGTGGGGGACTAGCGGAGTTCCAAGAGACCCAGTACTTC.

This rearrangement joins TRBV2 to TRBJ2-3, with D uncertain. This CDR3 comprises 12 residues. Germline loops: CDR1 SNHLY, CDR2 FYNNEI. V gave up 2 bases and J gave up 9 bases, with 9 bases separating them. This chain's CDR3 is CASSESAVTQYF. Written as DNA, the CDR3 is TGTGCCAGCAGTGAAAGCGCAGTCACGCAGTATTTT.

The chain couples TRBV27 to TRBJ2-3; 7 bases line up with TRBD2. From germline, CDR1 is MNHEY and CDR2 SMNVEV (reference sequence). Trimming at V came to 4 bases and at J to 1 base, leaving 2 bases not matched to a gene. The CDR3 has 14 residues. The CDR3 nucleotides read TGTGCCAGCAGTTATGCGGGAGGCACAGATACGCAGTATTTT. As protein: CASSYAGGTDTQYF.

The rearrangement uses TRBV5-6 and TRBJ1-1; 10 positions match TRBD1. J was trimmed by 3 bases and V by 2 bases; bases with no gene match: 7. The CDR3 contains 16 residues. In germline, CDR1 is SGHDT, CDR2 YYEEEE. CDR3 DNA sequence: TGTGCCAGCAGCTTACCGGGACAGGGGCCGGACACTGAAGCTTTCTTT. Translating gives CASSLPGQGPDTEAFF.

V gene TRBV5-1 combines with J gene TRBJ1-3; 9 positions agree with TRBD1. The CDR3 totals 13 residues. V shed 8 bases and J 2 bases; nucleotides not matched to a gene: 2. Germline CDR1 is SGHRS and CDR2 is YFSETQ. The CDR3 loop reads CASRTGAGNTIYF. The CDR3, as DNA: TGCGCCAGTCGGACAGGGGCTGGAAACACCATATATTTT.

The chain couples TRBV10-2 to TRBJ2-5; 15 bases agree with TRBD2. The germline gives CDR1 WSHSY, CDR2 SAAADI. The CDR3 has 18 amino acids. The V gene end was trimmed by 6 bases and the J gene end by 5 bases; junction bases not matched to a gene: 13. CDR3 in amino acids: CASREGKWTSGGAETQYF. The DNA for the CDR3 is TGCGCCAGCAGGGAGGGGAAATGGACTAGCGGGGGGGCGGAGACCCAGTACTTC.

In this sample, this clone turned up once. This chain uses TRBV29-1 with TRBJ1-2; 10 positions match TRBD1. The V segment lost 4 bases and the J segment 8 bases; nucleotides outside the gene matches: 1. Germline V gives CDR1 SQVTM, CDR2 ANQGSEA. The CDR3 runs 11 residues. CDR3 sequence reads: CSVGQGAGYTF. The CDR3 region has the DNA TGCAGCGTTGGACAGGGGGCGGGCTACACCTTC.

V and J are TRBV30 and TRBJ1-5, with a weak D call TRBD1 (5 bases). CDR1 GTSNPN and CDR2 SVGIG come from the germline V gene (reference sequence). The CDR3 runs 14 residues. V was trimmed by 2 bases and J by 0 bases, leaving 8 bases between them. For the CDR3, the DNA is TGTGCCTGGAGTCGACAGCATAGCAATCAGCCCCAGCATTTT. Protein sequence: CAWSRQHSNQPQHF.

The chain carries TRBV19 and TRBJ1-5; D is perhaps TRBD1 (5 bases). Trimming pared 7 bases from V and 2 bases from J, leaving 18 bases between. The CDR3 is made up of 16 amino acids. Germline V CDR1 and CDR2: LNHDA, SQIVND (reference sequence). The CDR3 loop is CASTYGARSGNQPQHF. DNA for the CDR3: TGTGCCAGTACCTATGGGGCCAGGAGTGGCAATCAGCCCCAGCATTTT. Filled out from reference TRBV19 and TRBJ1-5, the complete variable domain reads DGGITQSPKYLFRKEGQNVTLSCEQNLNHDAMYWYRQDPGQGLRLIYYSQIVNDFQKGDIAEGYSVSREKKESFPLTVTSAQKNPTAFYLCASTYGARSGNQPQHFGDGTRLSIL.

The chain combines TRBV5-4 with TRBJ2-1, with 11 bases matching TRBD2. CDR1 and CDR2 from the germline V gene are SGHNT and YYREEE (reference sequence). This CDR3 region has 18 residues. Trimming removed 2 bases from V and 5 bases from J; junction bases left unmatched: 12. CDR3 sequence reads: CASSFQGTSGLLDNEQFF. CDR3 nucleotide sequence: TGTGCCAGCAGCTTCCAAGGGACTAGCGGTTTACTTGACAATGAGCAGTTCTTC.

The rearrangement links TRBV7-2 to TRBJ2-7; D is perhaps TRBD2 (5 bases). The CDR3 extends over 13 amino acids. Per the germline V gene, CDR1 is SGHTA and CDR2 is FQGNSA. V was pared by 1 base and J by 2 bases, with 6 bases between. The CDR3 DNA reads as TGTGCCAGCAGCTTAGGAGGGCCCTACGAGCAGTACTTC. It specifies CASSLGGPYEQYF.

This clone was counted a single time. The chain carries TRBV5-5 and TRBJ1-3; D gene uncertain. V was pared by 5 bases and J by 3 bases, with 12 bases between. CDR1 is SGHKS, CDR2 YYEKEE, per germline (reference sequence). The CDR3 contains 14 residues. The CDR3 DNA reads as TGTGCCAGCAGACCCCGCGGGGTTGGAAACACCATATATTTT. It is translated as CASRPRGVGNTIYF.